This TCR beta chain was recorded in a study of T cells in pancreatic ductal adenocarcinoma. Surgery without prior neoadjuvant therapy was the treatment of the selected pancreatic ductal adenocarcinoma patients. Per the germline V gene, CDR1 is DFQATT and CDR2 is SNEGSKA (reference sequence). Trimming took off 6 bases at V and 8 bases at J, with 8 bases between the two ends. CDR3 length equals 10 residues. In regard to this clone: Its matching antigen is unknown.

Study-level results: Tumors hold more CD45RO+ effector T cells, which may bias toward lower diversity. Unique clonotypes were about 8-fold more numerous in blood than in tumor. Results skew toward the minority of patients with early-stage disease.

Repertoires were generated with immunoSEQ multiplex PCR, while TCRdb's copy carries only in-frame clones and drops some. The sample includes approximately 97,000 clones, more than 90% of them seen just once. This receptor was obtained from a human donor with pancreatic ductal adenocarcinoma. The chain has TRBV20-1 and TRBJ2-1; D is uncertain. Sequences were obtained from PBMCs. Here the CDR3 reads CSANQDEQFF. The CDR3, as DNA: TGCAGTGCCAATCAGGATGAGCAGTTCTTC.